This T cell receptor (beta chain) was observed in a study of blood T cell repertoires in COVID-19 (dated by TCRdb to 2019 to 2021). About the investigation overall: Collaborator samples came from the United States, Italy and Spain and covered acute and convalescent phases of COVID-19. The prospective study material was composed of cDNA or gDNA derived from T cells, B-cell-depleted T cells, or PBMCs. Subjects who had been exposed to COVID-19, were actively infected with it, or had recovered from it provided the deeply sampled blood TCRbeta repertoires that made up the dataset. A freely available public database, intended as a resource for researchers studying the immune response to SARS-CoV-2, is where the repertoires were released. Samples were obtained from the ongoing ImmuneRACE study (first 160 participants) and from some 1,200 subjects provided by 6 global collaborators. A de-identified subject ID, COVID-19 status, age in years and sex were almost always included in the sample metadata. HLA class I and class II types, where available, came from metadata supplied by the sample provider rather than from assay-based typing. Broad study findings and their caveats: The amount of clinical and demographic metadata varied by source and participant and was provided uncurated.

Samples from volunteer blood donors who had recovered from COVID-19 were contributed by a second Seattle source. The collaborating institutions used their own protocols to collect whole blood in K2EDTA tubes. For TCRbeta analysis, collaborators shipped samples as frozen whole blood, isolated PBMCs, or DNA extracted from either of those sample types. The immunoSEQ Assay, a bias-controlled multiplex PCR, was used to amplify TCRbeta CDR3 regions from genomic DNA. In the source study's methods: The number of nucleated cells in each sample was estimated by amplification of reference gene primers within the assay. To quantify the absolute abundance of each unique TCRbeta CDR3 rearrangement, sequence reads were collapsed and filtered. For each sample, productive Simpson clonality was calculated by taking the square root of Simpson's diversity index across productive rearrangements. The table was pulled from immuneACCESS by TCRdb, which kept in-frame rearrangements only. Such tables lose some clones; where checked, under half of the loss comes from unresolved V genes, and the rest has no known cause. That table gives V, J and clone size, and the DNA gave D and trimming. This sample has 270,000 or so clones in its table, and around four fifths of those were observed once. The ten top clones hold 9.4% of the sample.

Looking up the germline V gene yields CDR1 MNHEY and CDR2 SVGAGI. The V end loses 6 bases and the J end loses 8 bases, and a stretch of 13 bases separates them. The cysteine opens and the phenylalanine closes a CDR3 of 13 amino acids. Only the CDR3 region is kept as DNA, spanning 39 bases read in frame from base 1. This clone has only one observation. Its binding antigen is unknown. No much larger clone exists at a distance of one base, and base qualities are not known. Material for sequencing was peripheral blood. This receptor was identified in a woman aged 45-59 years who had recovered from COVID-19. Rearrangement joined TRBV6-5 to TRBJ1-4; the D gene is possibly TRBD1, with 5 bases matching. DNA sequence: TGTGCCAGCAGGAGCGGGACTAGGGAAAAACTGTTTTTT. It encodes CASRSGTREKLFF.